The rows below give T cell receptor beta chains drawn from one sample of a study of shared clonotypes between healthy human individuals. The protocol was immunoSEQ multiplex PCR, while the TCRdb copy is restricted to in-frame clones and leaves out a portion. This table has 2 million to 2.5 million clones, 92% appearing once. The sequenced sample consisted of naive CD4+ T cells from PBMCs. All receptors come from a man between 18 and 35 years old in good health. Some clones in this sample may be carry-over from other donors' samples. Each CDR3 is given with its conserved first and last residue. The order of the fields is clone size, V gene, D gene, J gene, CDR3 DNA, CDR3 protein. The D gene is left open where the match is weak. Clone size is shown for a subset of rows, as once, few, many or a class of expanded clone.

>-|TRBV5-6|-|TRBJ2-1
TGTGCCAGCCTCCGGGTCGGGGACCCCCCTCCGGATGAGCAGTTCTTC
CASLRVGDPPPDEQFF
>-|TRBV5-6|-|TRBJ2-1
TGTGCCAGCAGCTTCTCGGACGGGGAGTCCTACAATGAGCAGTTCTTC
CASSFSDGESYNEQFF
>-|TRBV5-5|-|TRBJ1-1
TGTGCCAGCAGCTTGATTTGGAGCGAAGCTTTCTTT
CASSLIWSEAFF
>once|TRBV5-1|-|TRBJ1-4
TGCGCCAGCAGCTTCATCGCAGGGGCAACTAATGAAAAACTGTTTTTT
CASSFIAGATNEKLFF
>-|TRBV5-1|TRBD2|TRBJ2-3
TGCGCCAGCAGCTTGGGAGAAGCGGGAGCCACAGATACGCAGTATTTT
CASSLGEAGATDTQYF
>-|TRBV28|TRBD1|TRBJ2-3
TGTGCCAGCAGTTTAACGACAGGGGGCACAGATACGCAGTATTTT
CASSLTTGGTDTQYF
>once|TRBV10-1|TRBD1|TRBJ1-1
TGCGCCGGGGACAGGGGGCTGAGGAACACTGAAGCTTTCTTT
CAGDRGLRNTEAFF
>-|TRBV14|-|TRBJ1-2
TGTGCCAGCAGCCAGTTAGGGCCTAACTATGGCTACACCTTC
CASSQLGPNYGYTF
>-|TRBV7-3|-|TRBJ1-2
TGTGCCAGCAGCCCGAACCGGGGCTATGGCTACACCTTC
CASSPNRGYGYTF
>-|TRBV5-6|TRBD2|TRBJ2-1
TGTGCCAGCAGCTTGGCGAAACTACTAGCGGGATACAATGAGCAGTTCTTC
CASSLAKLLAGYNEQFF
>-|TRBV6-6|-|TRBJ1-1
TGTGCCAGCAGCCCGGACAGTCTTAACATGAACACTGAAGCTTTCTTT
CASSPDSLNMNTEAFF
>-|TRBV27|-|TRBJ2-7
TGTGCCAGCAGAGGGAGGACCTACGAGCAGTACTTC
CASRGRTYEQYF
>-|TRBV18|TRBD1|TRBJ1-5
TGTGCCAGCTCACTTTCAGGGGGTTCCGATCAGCCCCAGCATTTT
CASSLSGGSDQPQHF
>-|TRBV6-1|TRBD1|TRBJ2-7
TGTGCCAGCAGTCCCGACAGGGGTGGGTACGAGCAGTACTTC
CASSPDRGGYEQYF
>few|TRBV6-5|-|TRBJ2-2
TGTGCCAGCAGTCGTCAGGCCAACACCGGGGAGCTGTTTTTT
CASSRQANTGELFF
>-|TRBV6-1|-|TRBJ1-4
TGTGCCAGCAGAGGGACAAGAAATAATGAAAAACTGTTTTTT
CASRGTRNNEKLFF
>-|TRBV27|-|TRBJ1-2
TGTGCCAGCAGTCCCACCCTGGGGGGCGAGTATGGCTACACCTTC
CASSPTLGGEYGYTF
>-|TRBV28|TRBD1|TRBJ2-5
TGTGCCAGCAGTTCCACGGACAGGGGATTTCAAGAGACCCAGTACTTC
CASSSTDRGFQETQYF